Presented here are 21 T cell receptor beta chains from one specimen sequenced in a study of T-cell reconstitution after alpha-beta-depleted transplantation in children (dated by TCRdb to the mid-2010s). The receptor library was made with PCR. TCRdb lists the instrument as Illumina HiSeq 2500. To normalize quantification of the TCRbeta repertoire, the TCR libraries were built with molecular barcoding that relied on unique molecular identifiers. TCRdb's own reprocessing of the public reads used fastp at Q25 and MiXCR and kept productive beta chains. For every CDR3 protein sequence, its rows merge into one entry that carries the most common genes and DNA. For this sample there are 130,000 to 150,000 distinct CDR3 sequences; roughly 8.8% appear just once. 15% to 20% of the sample belongs to the ten largest clones. The sample's treatment or condition label is to be understood as: allogeneic hematopoietic cell transplantation with graft depleted of TCRalphabeta T cells and CD19 B cells.

Material: PBMCs, mostly from graft donor cells, obtained 180 days after TCRalphabeta/CD19-depleted stem cell transplant. These receptors all come from a female patient aged 2-9 years who had a stem cell transplant for congenital amegakaryocytic thrombocytopenia, so the T cells may come from the graft donor.

The DNA of the CDR3 is TGTGCCTGGACTAGCGGGGGGCCCACAGATACGCAGTATTTT. Encoded protein: CAWTSGGPTDTQYF. The chain carries TRBV30 and TRBJ2-3; TRBD2 aligns across 11 bases. The CDR3 length is 14 residues. V lost 4 bases to trimming and J lost 2 bases; unmatched junction nucleotides: 2. Germline loops: CDR1 GTSNPN, CDR2 SVGIG (reference sequence).

Only a few counts were recorded for this clonotype. V usage is TRBV3-1 and J usage is TRBJ2-3; D remains ambiguous. The CDR3 sequence is 17 residues long. Trimming removed 0 bases at V and 3 bases at J, with 16 bases between. CDR1 and CDR2 (germline): LGHDT, YNNKEL (reference sequence). CDR3 in DNA: TGTGCCAGCAGCCAAGATCACAGAATCGTGGGAACAGATACGCAGTATTTT. It translates to CASSQDHRIVGTDTQYF.

This clonotype has ten or more counts. Written as DNA, the CDR3 is TGTGCCAGCAGTTTAACCTCCGGTACGCAGTATTTT. Translated, it gives CASSLTSGTQYF. The chain uses TRBV12-3 or TRBV12-4 and TRBJ2-3; D gene ambiguous. This CDR3 is 12 amino acids long. The V gene lost 2 bases and the J gene lost 8 bases, with 8 bases spanning the gap.

This clonotype was observed at least ten times. The rearrangement uses TRBV12-3 or TRBV12-4 and TRBJ1-2, with D tentatively TRBD1 (5 bases). V was clipped by 5 bases and J by 2 bases, with 9 bases between them. The CDR3 runs to 13 residues. CDR3 sequence reads: CASSPGPNYGYTF. The CDR3 nucleotides read TGTGCCAGCAGTCCAGGGCCGAACTATGGCTACACCTTC.

This clonotype was seen at least ten times. V and J are TRBV20-1 and TRBJ2-3, with 13 bases lining up with TRBD2. V was pared by 5 bases and J by 5 bases, with 10 bases of the junction left unmatched. CDR3 length equals 16 residues. Germline values: CDR1 DFQATT, CDR2 SNEGSKA (reference sequence). The CDR3 is CSASPTSGRAGDTQYF. The CDR3 DNA sequence: TGCAGTGCTTCCCCCACTAGCGGGAGGGCCGGAGATACGCAGTATTTT.

The chain links TRBV16 to TRBJ1-3, with TRBD1 matching over 7 bases. This CDR3 comprises 15 residues. The V and J ends lost 6 bases and 0 bases, in that order; junction bases with no gene match: 5. The germline gives CDR1 KGHSY, CDR2 FQNENV. The CDR3 DNA reads TGTGCCAGCAGTCCATGGACAGGCTCTGGAAACACCATATATTTT. It specifies CASSPWTGSGNTIYF. Full variable domain (outside the CDR3, taken from reference TRBV16 and TRBJ1-3): GEEVAQTPKHLVRGEGQKAKLYCAPIKGHSYVFWYQQVLKNEFKFLISFQNENVFDETGMPKERFSAKCLPNSPCSLEIQATKLEDSAVYFCASSPWTGSGNTIYFGEGSWLTVV.

This clonotype was counted many times. This chain connects TRBV28 to TRBJ1-6; D ambiguous. Germline V gene data show CDR1 as MDHEN and CDR2 as SYDVKM. This CDR3 contains 14 residues. V was cut by 5 bases and J by 0 bases, with 5 bases left in between. CDR3 sequence (DNA): TGTGCCAGCAGTACCATCTCCTATAATTCACCCCTCCACTTT. This sequence encodes CASSTISYNSPLHF.

This clonotype was seen ten or more times. The chain carries TRBV7-2 and TRBJ1-2; TRBD1 is a possible D gene (5 bases). The length of the CDR3 is 15 residues. CDR1 is SGHTA, CDR2 FQGNSA, per germline. The V end was cut by 4 bases, the J end by 5 bases, with 17 bases between. Written as DNA, the CDR3 is TGTGCCAGCAGCTCAATCCTTCGGGGGGAGTATGGCTACACCTTC. Translating gives CASSSILRGEYGYTF.

As DNA, the CDR3 is TGCAGTGCTAGAGATCAACAGGGGGTCTACGAGCAGTACTTC. Its translation: CSARDQQGVYEQYF. This sequence joins TRBV20-1 and TRBJ2-7; 8 bases agree with TRBD1. Germline assignment: CDR1 DFQATT and CDR2 SNEGSKA (reference sequence). The CDR3 runs to 14 residues. J lost 3 bases, V lost 0 bases, and 4 bases had no gene match.

The chain uses TRBV5-1 and TRBJ2-1; either TRBD1 or TRBD2 may supply D (5 bases each). V shed 0 bases and J shed 6 bases, with 13 bases lying between them. CDR3 size: 15 residues. Germline V gene sequence: CDR1 SGHRS, CDR2 YFSETQ. DNA of the CDR3: TGCGCCAGCAGCTTGGTTCTAGCAGGGTCCAATGAGCAGTTCTTC. This codes for CASSLVLAGSNEQFF.

The table lists this clonotype with many counts. The V call is TRBV20-1, the J call TRBJ2-2, with D unresolved. V was trimmed by 0 bases and J by 1 base, leaving 3 bases between them. Germline CDR1 is DFQATT and CDR2 is SNEGSKA (reference sequence). This CDR3 is 13 amino acids long. DNA of the CDR3: TGCAGTGCTAGAGATCGGAACACCGGGGAGCTGTTTTTT. It yields the protein CSARDRNTGELFF.

This clonotype came up many times. The rearrangement joins TRBV20-1 to TRBJ2-7; TRBD1 matches 7 bases. The CDR3 covers 13 residues. With V trimmed by 5 bases and J by 3 bases, 7 bases remained unmatched. The germline gives CDR1 DFQATT, CDR2 SNEGSKA (reference sequence). The CDR3 here is CSAGPGQNYEQYF. DNA of the CDR3: TGCAGTGCTGGCCCGGGACAGAACTACGAGCAGTACTTC.

V usage is TRBV5-1 and J usage is TRBJ2-5; D is perhaps TRBD1 (6 bases). The ends were cut back, 5 bases at V and 0 bases at J, with 8 bases in the middle. CDR3 length: 13 residues. Germline CDR1 and CDR2: SGHRS and YFSETQ. This chain's CDR3 is CASRYRDQETQYF. The CDR3 region has the DNA TGCGCCAGCAGGTACAGGGACCAAGAGACCCAGTACTTC. The variable domain in full, with the rest retrieved from reference TRBV5-1 and TRBJ2-5, is KAGVTQTPRYLIKTRGQQVTLSCSPISGHRSVSWYQQTPGQGLQFLFEYFSETQRNKGNFPGRFSGRQFSNSRSEMNVSTLELGDSALYLCASRYRDQETQYFGPGTRLLVL.

This clonotype was recorded many times. The rearrangement uses TRBV20-1 and TRBJ1-5, with D unclear. This CDR3 contains 13 residues. The V gene lost 1 base and the J gene lost 6 bases, with 10 bases spanning the gap. Germline V lookup: CDR1 DFQATT, CDR2 SNEGSKA (reference sequence). The CDR3 DNA is TGCAGTGCTAGAGTGCAGGAAGGTCAGCCCCAGCATTTT. As protein: CSARVQEGQPQHF.

On this clonotype: Mismatch with germline at one junction end may stem from a read error. J is TRBJ1-1 and V is TRBV5-1; 8 bases fit TRBD1. The CDR3 has 16 residues. Looked up from germline, CDR1 is SGHRS and CDR2 is YFSETQ. The CDR3 sequence is CASSLIQGARYTESFF. The CDR3 region has the DNA TGCGCCAGCAGCTTGATTCAGGGGGCGAGATACACTGAATCTTTCTTT.

In this sample, this clonotype turned up a few times. The gene calls are TRBV19 and TRBJ1-5; the D gene is possibly TRBD1 (6 bases). The CDR3 has 16 residues. Trimming shortened V by 7 bases and J by 3 bases, and 19 bases separated the two germline ends. Germline V gene lookup returns CDR1 LNHDA and CDR2 SQIVND (reference sequence). CDR3 nucleotides: TGTGCCAGTACCCTCAGAAGGGGGGCCCCCAATCAGCCCCAGCATTTT. Encoded protein: CASTLRRGAPNQPQHF. Full variable domain (rest looked up from reference TRBV19 and TRBJ1-5): DGGITQSPKYLFRKEGQNVTLSCEQNLNHDAMYWYRQDPGQGLRLIYYSQIVNDFQKGDIAEGYSVSREKKESFPLTVTSAQKNPTAFYLCASTLRRGAPNQPQHFGDGTRLSIL.

The CDR3 DNA reads as TGCGCCAGCAGCTTGGCCCAGGGTTATGGCTACACCTTC. It yields the protein CASSLAQGYGYTF. V and J are TRBV5-1 and TRBJ1-2; D perhaps matches TRBD1 (5 bases). Looked up from germline, CDR1 is SGHRS and CDR2 is YFSETQ. V was clipped by 0 bases and J by 5 bases, with 8 bases between them. CDR3 size: 13 residues.

Ten or more counts support this clonotype. The chain couples TRBV28 to TRBJ2-5, with 9 bases lining up with TRBD2. The junction had 13 bases not matched to a gene; V was cut back by 3 bases and J by 2 bases. CDR3 length: 18 residues. Germline V lookup: CDR1 MDHEN, CDR2 SYDVKM. Here the CDR3 reads CASSLLSPSGGRQETQYF. The CDR3 nucleotides read TGTGCCAGCAGTTTGTTATCGCCAAGCGGGGGGAGACAAGAGACCCAGTACTTC.

This clonotype was counted only a few times. The chain uses TRBV7-8 and TRBJ2-6; D unresolved. Per the germline V gene, CDR1 is SGHVS and CDR2 is FQNEAQ. V shed 5 bases and J shed 0 bases, with 11 bases lying between them. The CDR3 runs 16 residues. The CDR3 nucleotides read TGTGCCAGCAGCCCTACATTGCTCTCTGGGGCCAACGTCCTGACTTTC. Encoded protein: CASSPTLLSGANVLTF.

This sequence joins TRBV6-5 and TRBJ1-5, with D possibly TRBD1 on 5 matching bases. Per germline, CDR1 MNHEY and CDR2 SVGAGI. The V gene lost 4 bases and the J gene lost 7 bases, with 11 bases spanning the gap. The CDR3 is 13 residues long. The DNA of the CDR3 is TGTGCCAGCAGTTCGGGGGGGGTCCAGCCCCAGCATTTT. This encodes CASSSGGVQPQHF.

In this sample, this clonotype turned up many times. The chain has TRBV5-1 and TRBJ1-3; D remains unclear. CDR1 SGHRS and CDR2 YFSETQ come from the germline V gene. The CDR3 consists of 16 residues. Deletions cut 4 bases from V and 0 bases from J, with 14 bases between. The CDR3 loop reads CASSPGPSHSGNTIYF. CDR3 nucleotide sequence: TGCGCCAGCAGCCCAGGACCTTCTCACTCTGGAAACACCATATATTTT. The full variable domain, in which reference TRBV5-1 and TRBJ1-3 provide the parts outside the CDR3, is KAGVTQTPRYLIKTRGQQVTLSCSPISGHRSVSWYQQTPGQGLQFLFEYFSETQRNKGNFPGRFSGRQFSNSRSEMNVSTLELGDSALYLCASSPGPSHSGNTIYFGEGSWLTVV.